These 3 T cell receptor beta chains originate from one sample sequenced in a study of blood T cell repertoires in COVID-19. The assay was immunoSEQ multiplex PCR, and TCRdb's table has in-frame clones only and misses some. Of 110,000 to 150,000 clones in the sample, more than 80% are singletons; the top ten hold about 10%. Sequenced material: peripheral blood. These receptors were taken from a woman aged 80 or over with acute or convalescent COVID-19.

The CDR3 DNA sequence: TGTGCCAGCAATCGACAGCGACAAGAGACCCAGTACTTC. Residues: CASNRQRQETQYF. The chain carries TRBV2 and TRBJ2-5, with D perhaps TRBD1 (5 bases). Germline CDR1 is SNHLY and CDR2 is FYNNEI. This CDR3 comprises 13 residues. The V gene lost 7 bases and the J gene lost 2 bases, with 11 bases spanning the gap.

The chain couples TRBV7-9 to TRBJ2-2, with TRBD2 matching over 8 bases. Germline CDR1 and CDR2: SEHNR and FQNEAQ (reference sequence). Trimming took 9 bases from V and 4 from J; bases not matched to a gene: 7. The CDR3 runs to 14 residues. The CDR3 nucleotides are TGTGCCAGGGGCCGGGAGGGGACCACCGGGGAGCTGTTTTTT. This translates into CARGREGTTGELFF.

J is TRBJ1-5 and V is TRBV30, with D unresolved. Between the trimmed V and J ends, which lost 0 bases and 4 bases, there was a span of 16 bases. CDR1 and CDR2 from the germline V gene are GTSNPN and SVGIG (reference sequence). The CDR3 length is 16 residues. The CDR3 protein is CAWSVRRPGTNQPQHF. DNA of the CDR3: TGTGCCTGGAGTGTAAGAAGGCCGGGAACGAATCAGCCCCAGCATTTT.